This T cell receptor (beta chain) originates from a study of blood T cell repertoires in COVID-19. Produced via immunoSEQ multiplex PCR; TCRdb's table is partial and in-frame only. The profile shows fewer than 200,000 clones, about 83% of them singletons. This clone was counted between two and nine times. Germline lookup yields CDR1 SNHLY and CDR2 FYNNEI. V trimming: 2 bases; J trimming: 0 bases; junction bases outside the gene matches: 2. The CDR3 loop spans 16 amino acids. The sample comprised peripheral blood. The chain combines TRBV2 with TRBJ2-1; TRBD2 matches 9 bases. The receptor was isolated from a human donor in a cohort sampled during active COVID-19. CDR3 nucleotides: TGTGCCAGCAGTGAATTTAGCGGGAGCTCCTACAATGAGCAGTTCTTC. It codes for CASSEFSGSSYNEQFF. Supplemented by reference TRBV2 and TRBJ2-1, the full variable domain reads EPEVTQTPSHQVTQMGQEVILRCVPISNHLYFYWYRQILGQKVEFLVSFYNNEISEKSEIFDDQFSVERPDGSNFTLKIRSTKLEDSAMYFCASSEFSGSSYNEQFFGPGTRLTVL.